A single T cell receptor beta chain is shown here with its context. Its specificity is not known. This record comes from a study of beta chain features in type 1 diabetes. Study-wide results and limits: Equally in patients and controls, PCR might preferentially amplify shorter templates. Type 1 diabetes patients showed a moderate but significant shortening of TCRB CDR3s in all four CD4+ subsets.

Expressed TCRB transcripts were sequenced after all isolated RNA was converted to cDNA. Clones were read by immunoSEQ multiplex PCR, and TCRdb kept only the in-frame ones, dropping some. Here the sample spans more than 100,000 clones, 28% being singletons. Sequenced: central memory CD4+ T cells from blood. The receptor comes from a woman under 30 with type 1 diabetes.

DNA of the CDR3: TGTGCCAGCAGCCGAATAGCGGGAGGGCCTAAGTTCTTC. Amino acid sequence: CASSRIAGGPKFF. The rearrangement links TRBV13 to TRBJ2-1; TRBD2 matches 11 bases. V trimming: 5 bases; J trimming: 14 bases; junction bases outside the gene matches: 8. Germline-derived CDR1 and CDR2 are PRHDT and FYEKMQ (reference sequence). This CDR3 comprises 13 residues.